Following are 3 T cell receptor beta chains from one sample sequenced in a study of CXCR3-negative and CXCR3-positive naive CD8 T cells. Via 5' RACE with UMI labels, TRB cDNA libraries were prepared. From the 5' RACE reads, TCRdb lists one entry per CDR3 protein and no DNA. The sample's table shows roughly 8,200 distinct CDR3 sequences. The source material was naive CXCR3- CD8+ T cells from blood. Described subset: CD45RO-CCR7+CD27+CD95- naive CD8+ T cells lacking CXCR3 (TNR3-). The receptors derive from a human donor in good health. Some clones in this sample may be carry-over from other donors' samples.

The rearrangement links TRBV2 to TRBJ2-1; TCRdb's D call of TRBD2 is untestable without DNA. This CDR3 region has 14 residues. Germline values: CDR1 SNHLY, CDR2 FYNNEI. CDR3 in amino acids: CASSEGTSAGEQFF.

J is TRBJ2-1 and V is TRBV15; TCRdb's D call, TRBD1, is unchecked because there is no DNA. The CDR3 sequence is 16 residues long. The germline V gene has CDR1 LNHNV and CDR2 YYDKDF (reference sequence). The CDR3: CATSRGRLQGAHEQFF.

The gene calls are TRBV29-1 and TRBJ1-2; TCRdb's D call, TRBD1, is unchecked because there is no DNA. CDR3 size: 15 residues. Looked up from germline, CDR1 is SQVTM and CDR2 is ANQGSEA. This CDR3 reads CSVEFRTGGNYGYTF.